Each of the 15 T cell receptor beta chains below was sequenced from the same sample in a study of shared clonotypes between healthy human individuals. In the naive CD8 group, cells lacked CD45RO and were positively selected for CCR7, so terminally differentiated effector memory CD45RA+ cells were left out. TCRdb's copy holds only in-frame clones and misses some; the assay was immunoSEQ multiplex PCR. Among some 2.1 million clones listed, roughly 93% were seen once. Sequencing used naive CD8+ T cells from PBMCs. These receptor sequences come from a young man in good health. Some clones in this sample may be carry-over from other donors' samples.

This chain connects TRBV7-9 to TRBJ2-4; TRBD2 might be the D (5 bases). The germline V gene encodes CDR1 SEHNR and CDR2 FQNEAQ (reference sequence). This CDR3 spans 14 amino acids. The ends were cut back, 5 bases at V and 4 bases at J, with 12 bases in the middle. In DNA form, the CDR3 reads TGTGCCAGCAGCGGCGAGGGCTCAAAAAACATTCAGTACTTC. Encoded protein: CASSGEGSKNIQYF.

With regard to this clone: Other nucleotide sequences from this sample produce the same CDR3. The chain couples TRBV6-5 to TRBJ2-1; no reliable D call. CDR1 MNHEY and CDR2 SVGAGI come from the germline V gene. This CDR3 comprises 14 residues. V was clipped by 1 base and J by 1 base, with 5 bases between them. The CDR3 here is CASSYLESYNEQFF. CDR3 sequence (DNA): TGTGCCAGCAGTTACTTAGAGTCCTACAATGAGCAGTTCTTC.

The V gene is TRBV27, the J gene TRBJ2-7; 10 bases map to TRBD2. Per the germline V gene, CDR1 is MNHEY and CDR2 is SMNVEV (reference sequence). The CDR3 is made up of 15 amino acids. J gave up 4 bases and V 5 bases, and 8 bases lay outside the gene matches. This CDR3 is CASSILAGTVYEQYF. CDR3 nucleotide sequence: TGTGCCAGCAGTATACTAGCGGGAACCGTTTACGAGCAGTACTTC.

V gene TRBV19 combines with J gene TRBJ2-7; 7 bases are shared with TRBD2. The CDR3 loop spans 15 amino acids. V lost 5 bases to trimming and J lost 3 bases; unmatched junction nucleotides: 10. Germline values: CDR1 LNHDA, CDR2 SQIVND (reference sequence). CDR3: CASSVGFGTNYEQYF. CDR3 DNA sequence: TGTGCCAGTAGTGTGGGATTTGGGACTAACTACGAGCAGTACTTC.

The rearrangement joins TRBV4-1 to TRBJ1-2; D remains unclear. Deletions cut 9 bases from V and 4 bases from J, with 18 bases between. The CDR3 is 14 amino acids. CDR1 is MGHRA, CDR2 YSYEKL, per germline. DNA for the CDR3: TGCGCCAGTCGGCCCGGGGAACAGCTCTATGGCTACACCTTC. It translates to CASRPGEQLYGYTF.

Concerning this clone itself: Other DNA sequences in this specimen translate into the identical CDR3. V gene TRBV27 combines with J gene TRBJ2-5, with a possible D match to TRBD1 (6 bases). Looked up from germline, CDR1 is MNHEY and CDR2 is SMNVEV (reference sequence). The CDR3 sequence is 12 residues long. The V end was cut by 5 bases, the J end by 5 bases, with 9 bases between. The DNA for the CDR3 is TGTGCCAGCAGTCCACAGGGCGAGACCCAGTACTTC. It yields the protein CASSPQGETQYF.

V is TRBV14 and J is TRBJ1-1, with D unresolved. V lost 1 base and J 4 bases, leaving 13 bases between the germline ends. There are 15 residues in the CDR3. Germline values: CDR1 SGHDN, CDR2 FVKESK. The CDR3 protein is CASSQVLPPSTEAFF. Written as DNA, the CDR3 is TGTGCCAGCAGCCAAGTACTCCCTCCGAGCACTGAAGCTTTCTTT.

In the case of this clone: The sample holds other DNA sequences that translate to the same CDR3. The chain uses TRBV5-1 and TRBJ2-7; the D gene is possibly TRBD2 (5 bases). Per germline, CDR1 SGHRS and CDR2 YFSETQ. Trimming left V 0 bases short and J 4 bases short, with 11 bases between. The length of the CDR3 is 14 residues. The chain's CDR3 is CASSLAGVGYEQYF. The CDR3 nucleotides are TGCGCCAGCAGCTTGGCCGGGGTAGGGTACGAGCAGTACTTC.

This clone appeared once. The chain links TRBV4-2 to TRBJ2-7; perhaps TRBD2 as D (6 bases). CDR1 is LGHNA, CDR2 YNFKEQ, per germline. V lost 0 bases and J lost 7, with 10 bases in between. This CDR3 is built from 13 residues. CDR3 residues: CASSQDIAGEQYF. CDR3 nucleotide sequence: TGTGCCAGCAGCCAAGATATCGCGGGGGAGCAGTACTTC.

J is TRBJ1-1 and V is TRBV27, with 8 bases that match TRBD1. The junction had 11 bases not matched to a gene; V was cut back by 5 bases and J by 3 bases. Germline CDR1 is MNHEY and CDR2 is SMNVEV (reference sequence). The CDR3 is 16 residues long. The CDR3 DNA reads as TGTGCCAGCAGTACCACTGGGACAGGTGGAGACACTGAAGCTTTCTTT. It specifies CASSTTGTGGDTEAFF.

The rearrangement joins TRBV25-1 to TRBJ2-3; no reliable D call. V lost 2 bases and J 6 bases, leaving 15 bases between the germline ends. Per germline, CDR1 MGHDK and CDR2 SYGVNS. This CDR3 contains 15 residues. In nucleotides, the CDR3 is TGTGCCAGCAGTGAAAAAAGAGTAGTCTGGGATACGCAGTATTTT. Translating it yields CASSEKRVVWDTQYF. Based on the CDR3 plus reference TRBV25-1 and TRBJ2-3, the full variable domain is EADIYQTPRYLVIGTGKKITLECSQTMGHDKMYWYQQDPGMELHLIHYSYGVNSTEKGDLSSESTVSRIRTEHFPLTLESARPSHTSQYLCASSEKRVVWDTQYFGPGTRLTVL.

This chain uses TRBV27 with TRBJ1-1; D unresolved. The CDR3 spans 13 residues. Germline V gene data show CDR1 as MNHEY and CDR2 as SMNVEV (reference sequence). V was clipped by 6 bases and J by 0 bases, with 8 bases between them. For the CDR3, the DNA is TGTGCCAGCAGCCCAACGTTGAACACTGAAGCTTTCTTT. It codes for CASSPTLNTEAFF.

This clone was found once. This sequence joins TRBV7-8 and TRBJ2-7, with 9 bases identical to TRBD1. Germline CDR1 and CDR2: SGHVS and FQNEAQ. V lost 5 bases to trimming and J lost 3 bases; unmatched junction nucleotides: 8. This CDR3 is 15 amino acids long. The CDR3 loop is CASSTPGTGFYEQYF. As DNA, the CDR3 is TGTGCCAGCAGCACCCCCGGGACAGGGTTCTACGAGCAGTACTTC.

As regards this clone: The same CDR3 can be traced to other DNA sequences in this sample. The genes are TRBV29-1 and TRBJ1-1, with D possibly being TRBD1 (5 bases). Germline V gene data show CDR1 as SQVTM and CDR2 as ANQGSEA. The CDR3 has 12 residues. The ends were cut back, 3 bases at V and 1 base at J, with 6 bases in the middle. The CDR3 protein is CSVEGGNTEAFF. In nucleotides, the CDR3 is TGCAGCGTTGAGGGGGGGAACACTGAAGCTTTCTTT.

The V gene is TRBV19, the J gene TRBJ2-7; no clear D gene. V was clipped by 3 bases and J by 5 bases, with 11 bases between them. Germline V gives CDR1 LNHDA, CDR2 SQIVND (reference sequence). The CDR3 totals 13 residues. The CDR3 spells CASSMIGWDEQYF. The CDR3, as DNA: TGTGCCAGTAGTATGATAGGGTGGGACGAGCAGTACTTC.